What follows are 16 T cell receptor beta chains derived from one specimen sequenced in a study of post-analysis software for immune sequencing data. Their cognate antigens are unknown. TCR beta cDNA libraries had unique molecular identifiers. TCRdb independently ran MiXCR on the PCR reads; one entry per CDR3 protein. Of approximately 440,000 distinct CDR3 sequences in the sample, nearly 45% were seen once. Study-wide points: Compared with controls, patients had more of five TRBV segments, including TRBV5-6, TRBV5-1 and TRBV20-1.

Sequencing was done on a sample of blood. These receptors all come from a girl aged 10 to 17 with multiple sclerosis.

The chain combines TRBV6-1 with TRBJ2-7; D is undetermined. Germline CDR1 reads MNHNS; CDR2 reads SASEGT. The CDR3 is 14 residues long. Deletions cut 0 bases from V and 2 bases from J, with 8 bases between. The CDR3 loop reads CASSEAYRPYEQYF. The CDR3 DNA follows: TGTGCCAGCAGTGAAGCGTACCGACCCTACGAGCAGTACTTC.

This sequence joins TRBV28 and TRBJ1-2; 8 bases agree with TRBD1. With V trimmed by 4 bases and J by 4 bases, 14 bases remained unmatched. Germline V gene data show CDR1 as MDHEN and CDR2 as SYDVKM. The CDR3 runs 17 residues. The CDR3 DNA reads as TGTGCCAGCAGTTCCGGGTCTGGGGGAGACAGGGGCTATGGCTACACCTTC. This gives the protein CASSSGSGGDRGYGYTF.

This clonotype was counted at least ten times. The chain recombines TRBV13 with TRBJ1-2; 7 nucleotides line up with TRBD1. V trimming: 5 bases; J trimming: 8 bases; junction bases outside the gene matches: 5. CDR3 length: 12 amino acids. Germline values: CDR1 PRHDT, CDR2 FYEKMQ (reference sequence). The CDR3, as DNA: TGTGCCAGCAGCCCCCAGGGGGACGGCTACACCTTC. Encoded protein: CASSPQGDGYTF.

CDR3 in DNA: TGTGCCAGCAGCTCAGCCGGGACAGGGGTCTACGAGCAGTACTTC. Translating gives CASSSAGTGVYEQYF. The chain uses TRBV3-1 and TRBJ2-5, with 10 bases matching TRBD1. Near its end, the DNA agrees better with TRBJ2-7, so the J call may be wrong. The CDR3 runs 15 residues. The V gene's germline CDR1 is LGHDT and CDR2 YNNKEL (reference sequence).

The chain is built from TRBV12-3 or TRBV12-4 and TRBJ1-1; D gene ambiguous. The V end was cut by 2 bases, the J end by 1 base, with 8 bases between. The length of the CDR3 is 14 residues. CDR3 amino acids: CASSLIAGNTEAFF. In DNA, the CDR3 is TGTGCCAGCAGTTTAATCGCGGGGAACACTGAAGCTTTCTTT.

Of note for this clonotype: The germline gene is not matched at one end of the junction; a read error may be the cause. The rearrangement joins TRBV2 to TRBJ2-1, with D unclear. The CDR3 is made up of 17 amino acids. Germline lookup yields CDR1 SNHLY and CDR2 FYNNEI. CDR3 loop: CPSKGTAMGRIERVQFF. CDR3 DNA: TGTCCCAGCAAGGGAACCGCAATGGGCCGTATTGAACGAGTGCAGTTCTTC.

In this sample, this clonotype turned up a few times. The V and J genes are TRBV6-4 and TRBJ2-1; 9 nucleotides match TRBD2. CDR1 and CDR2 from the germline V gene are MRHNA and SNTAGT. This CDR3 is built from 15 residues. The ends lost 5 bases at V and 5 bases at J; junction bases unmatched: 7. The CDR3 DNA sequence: TGTGCCAGCAGTAGGACTAGCGAGGGAGACAATGAGCAGTTCTTC. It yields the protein CASSRTSEGDNEQFF.

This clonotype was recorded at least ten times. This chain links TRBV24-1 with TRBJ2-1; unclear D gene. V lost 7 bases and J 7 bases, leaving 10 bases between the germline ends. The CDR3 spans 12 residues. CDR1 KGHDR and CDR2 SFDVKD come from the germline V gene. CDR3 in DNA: TGTGCCACCAGCGCACACTCGAATGAGCAGTTCTTC. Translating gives CATSAHSNEQFF.

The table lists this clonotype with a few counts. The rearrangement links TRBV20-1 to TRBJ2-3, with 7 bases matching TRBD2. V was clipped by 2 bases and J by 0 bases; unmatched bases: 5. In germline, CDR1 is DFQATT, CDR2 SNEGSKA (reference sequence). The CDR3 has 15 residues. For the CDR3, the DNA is TGCAGTGCTAGACTAGCGGAAGAAAGCACAGATACGCAGTATTTT. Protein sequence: CSARLAEESTDTQYF.

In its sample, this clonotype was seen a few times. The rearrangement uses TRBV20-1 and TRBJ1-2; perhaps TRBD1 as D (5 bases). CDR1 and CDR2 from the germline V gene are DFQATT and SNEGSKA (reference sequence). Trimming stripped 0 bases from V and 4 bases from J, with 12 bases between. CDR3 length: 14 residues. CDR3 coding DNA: TGCAGTGCTAGAGAGAGGCAGGGTTCCTATGGCTACACCTTC. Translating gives CSARERQGSYGYTF.

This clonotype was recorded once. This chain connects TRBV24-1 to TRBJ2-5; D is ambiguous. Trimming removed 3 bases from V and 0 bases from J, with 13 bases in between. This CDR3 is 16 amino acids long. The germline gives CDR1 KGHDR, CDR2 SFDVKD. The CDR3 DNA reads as TGTGCCACCAGTGATCCCACCACTCAGTACCAAGAGACCCAGTACTTC. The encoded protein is CATSDPTTQYQETQYF.

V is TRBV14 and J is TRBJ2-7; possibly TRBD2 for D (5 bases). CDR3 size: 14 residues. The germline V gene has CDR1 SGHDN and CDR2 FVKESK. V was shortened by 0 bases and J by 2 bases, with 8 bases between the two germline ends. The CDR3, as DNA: TGTGCCAGCAGCCAAGATCCGGGGACCTACGAGCAGTACTTC. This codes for CASSQDPGTYEQYF.

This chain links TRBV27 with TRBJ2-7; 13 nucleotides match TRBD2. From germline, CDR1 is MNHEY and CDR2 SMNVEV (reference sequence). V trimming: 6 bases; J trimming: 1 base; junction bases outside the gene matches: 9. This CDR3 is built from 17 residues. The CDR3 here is CASSEGLAGIHSYEQYF. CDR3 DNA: TGTGCCAGCAGCGAGGGACTAGCGGGAATCCATTCCTACGAGCAGTACTTC.

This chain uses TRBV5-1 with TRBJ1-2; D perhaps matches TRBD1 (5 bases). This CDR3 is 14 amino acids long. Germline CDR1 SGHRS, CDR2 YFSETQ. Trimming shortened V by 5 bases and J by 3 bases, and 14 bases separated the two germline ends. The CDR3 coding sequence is TGCGCCAGCAGGGAGGACCCAGGGTACTATGGCTACACCTTC. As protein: CASREDPGYYGYTF.

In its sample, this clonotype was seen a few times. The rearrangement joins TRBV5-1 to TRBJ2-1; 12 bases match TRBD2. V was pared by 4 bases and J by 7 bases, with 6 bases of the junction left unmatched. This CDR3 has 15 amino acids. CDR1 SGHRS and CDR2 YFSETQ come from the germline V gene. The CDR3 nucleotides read TGCGCCAGCAGCGAGGGGACTAGCGGGTGGAATGAGCAGTTCTTC. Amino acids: CASSEGTSGWNEQFF.

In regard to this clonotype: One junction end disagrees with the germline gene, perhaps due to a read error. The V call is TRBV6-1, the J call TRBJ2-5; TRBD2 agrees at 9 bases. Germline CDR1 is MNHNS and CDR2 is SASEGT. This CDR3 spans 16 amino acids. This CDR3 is CACSEGPGLASETQYF. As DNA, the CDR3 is TGTGCCTGCAGTGAGGGGCCGGGACTAGCATCGGAGACCCAGTACTTC.